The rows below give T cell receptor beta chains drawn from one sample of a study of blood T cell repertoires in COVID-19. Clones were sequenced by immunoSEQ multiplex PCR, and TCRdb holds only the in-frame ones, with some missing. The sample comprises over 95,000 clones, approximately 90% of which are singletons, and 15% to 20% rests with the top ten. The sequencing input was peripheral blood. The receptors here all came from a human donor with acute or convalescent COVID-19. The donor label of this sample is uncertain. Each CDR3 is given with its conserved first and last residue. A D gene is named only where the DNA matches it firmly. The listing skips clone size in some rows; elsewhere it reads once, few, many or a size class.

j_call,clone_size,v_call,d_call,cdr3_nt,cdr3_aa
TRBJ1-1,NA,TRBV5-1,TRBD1,TGCGCCAGCAGCTTGGGGACAGGTGGGGTGAACACTGAAGCTTTCTTT,CASSLGTGGVNTEAFF
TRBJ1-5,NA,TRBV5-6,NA,TGTGCCAGCAGCTTTCGTCAGGGTCATAGCAATCAGCCCCAGCATTTT,CASSFRQGHSNQPQHF
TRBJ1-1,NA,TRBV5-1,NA,TGCGCCAGCAGCCCCCAGGGAGGTGGCACTGAAGCTTTCTTT,CASSPQGGGTEAFF
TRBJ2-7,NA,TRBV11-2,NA,TGTGCCAGCAGCCTCAACCGGGACAACTCCTACGAGCAGTACTTC,CASSLNRDNSYEQYF
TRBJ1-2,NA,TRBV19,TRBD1,TGTGCCAGTAGTATCGGACGAGGGGGCAACTATGGCTACACCTTC,CASSIGRGGNYGYTF
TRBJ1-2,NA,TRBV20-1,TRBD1,TGCAGTGCTAGTATGGACAGGGGACTCGGGGATGGCTACACCTTC,CSASMDRGLGDGYTF
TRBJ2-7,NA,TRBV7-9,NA,TGTGCCAGCAGCTTACTTTTAGCTCCCTACGAGCAGTACTTC,CASSLLLAPYEQYF
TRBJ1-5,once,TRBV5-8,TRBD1,TGTGCCAGCAGCCGAGGACAGGGAAGCAATCAGCCCCAGCATTTT,CASSRGQGSNQPQHF
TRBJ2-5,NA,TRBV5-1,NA,TGCGCCAGCAGCTTAGGCGCCAGGGGTGAGACCCAGTACTTC,CASSLGARGETQYF
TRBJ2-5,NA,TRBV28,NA,TGTGCCAGCAGTTTACACAGGGTAGGAGAGACCCAGTACTTC,CASSLHRVGETQYF
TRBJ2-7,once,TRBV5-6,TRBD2,TGTGCCAGCAGCCAGACTAGCGGGAGTAACTACGAGCAGTACTTC,CASSQTSGSNYEQYF
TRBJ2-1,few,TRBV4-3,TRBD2,TGCGCCAGCAGCCAGGACATAGCGGGGGGCTCCTACAATGAGCAGTTCTTC,CASSQDIAGGSYNEQFF
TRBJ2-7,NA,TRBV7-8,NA,TGTGCCAGCAGCCCGAGACACAGGGCCACCTACGAGCAGTACTTC,CASSPRHRATYEQYF
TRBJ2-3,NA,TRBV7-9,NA,TGTGCCAGCAGCTTAGACGGGTGGACAGATACGCAGTATTTT,CASSLDGWTDTQYF
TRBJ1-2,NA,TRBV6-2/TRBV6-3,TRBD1,TGTGCCAGCAGTACCGACAGGGGCAATGGTGGCTACACCTTC,CASSTDRGNGGYTF
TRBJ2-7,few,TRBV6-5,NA,TGTGCCAGCAGAGCCCGACAGGCTCCCGAGCAGTACTTC,CASRARQAPEQYF
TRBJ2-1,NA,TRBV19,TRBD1,TGTGCCAGTAGTGTAACGATCACAGGGGGTCTGCGGGAGCAGTTCTTC,CASSVTITGGLREQFF
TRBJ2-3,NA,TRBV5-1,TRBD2,TGCGCCAGCAGCCCGGGGCTAGCGGGAGCCCCAGATACGCAGTATTTT,CASSPGLAGAPDTQYF
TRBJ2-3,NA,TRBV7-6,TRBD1,TGTGCCAGCAGCTTGACAGGGGGCGGTGCAGATACGCAGTATTTT,CASSLTGGGADTQYF
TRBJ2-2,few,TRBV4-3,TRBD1,TGCGCCAGCAGCCAAGAACCCCGACAGGGGAGCACCGGGGAGCTGTTTTTT,CASSQEPRQGSTGELFF
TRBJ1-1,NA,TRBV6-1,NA,TGTGCCAGCAGTGAACTACGTGGAGGAAACACTGAAGCTTTCTTT,CASSELRGGNTEAFF
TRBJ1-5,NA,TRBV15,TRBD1,TGTGCCACCAGCAGACCTATCGACAGGGGCAATCAGCCCCAGCATTTT,CATSRPIDRGNQPQHF
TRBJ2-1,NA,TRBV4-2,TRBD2,TGTGCCAGCAGCCAAAGCTACTACCGGGGGGACCCCTATTCCTACAATGAGCAGTTCTTC,CASSQSYYRGDPYSYNEQFF
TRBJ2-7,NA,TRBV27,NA,TGTGCCAGCGGCACAGGCGGTAGCTACGAGCAGTACTTC,CASGTGGSYEQYF
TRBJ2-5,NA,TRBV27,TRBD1,TGTGCCAGCAGCAGACAGGGATCGGAGACCCAGTACTTC,CASSRQGSETQYF
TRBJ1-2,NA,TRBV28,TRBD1,TGTGCCAGCAGTCCTATCGGGACAGGTTTATATGGCTACACCTTC,CASSPIGTGLYGYTF
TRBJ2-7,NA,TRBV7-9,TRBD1,TGTGCCAGCAGCTTGTACCAGGGGGCCTCCTACGAGCAGTACTTC,CASSLYQGASYEQYF
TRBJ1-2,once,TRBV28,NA,TGTGCCAGCAACACAGGGTCTGACTATGGCTACACCTTC,CASNTGSDYGYTF
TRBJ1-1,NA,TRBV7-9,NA,TGTGCCAGCAGCTTAAGTTCCGGTAACACTGAAGCTTTCTTT,CASSLSSGNTEAFF
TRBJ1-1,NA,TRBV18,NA,TGTGCCAGCTCACCGACAGAGAACACTGAAGCTTTCTTT,CASSPTENTEAFF
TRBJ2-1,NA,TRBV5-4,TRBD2,TGTGCCAGCAGCCGCGGGGGGCCGGACAATGAGCAGTTCTTC,CASSRGGPDNEQFF
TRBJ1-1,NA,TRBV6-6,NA,TGTGCCAGCAACCTATCCGGTACAGGGAAGGCTGAAGCTTTCTTT,CASNLSGTGKAEAFF
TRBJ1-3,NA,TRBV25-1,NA,TGTGCCAGCAGTCTAGTTTCTGGAAACACCATATATTTT,CASSLVSGNTIYF
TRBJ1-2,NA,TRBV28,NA,TGTGCCAGCAGTTTATTCAGGGATGGCTACACCTTC,CASSLFRDGYTF
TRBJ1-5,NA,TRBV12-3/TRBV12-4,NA,TGTGCCAGCAGTCGGACAGCGGGGGGGCCCCAGCATTTT,CASSRTAGGPQHF
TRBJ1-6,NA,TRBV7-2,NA,TGTGCCAGCAGCTTCCATAGACTTTCACCCCTCCACTTT,CASSFHRLSPLHF
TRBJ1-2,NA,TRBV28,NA,TGTGCCAGCAGTCTCCTGAGGCTCGACGGGGGCTACACCTTC,CASSLLRLDGGYTF
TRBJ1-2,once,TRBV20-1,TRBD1,TGCAGTGCTAGTGGGGACAGGGGGCAAGTTGGCTACACCTTC,CSASGDRGQVGYTF
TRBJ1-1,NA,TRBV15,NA,TGTGCCACCAGCAGACCGACAGGGAACACTGAAGCTTTCTTT,CATSRPTGNTEAFF
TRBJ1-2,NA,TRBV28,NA,TGTGCCAGCAGTCCGATCGGGACTCAATACTATGGCTACACCTTC,CASSPIGTQYYGYTF
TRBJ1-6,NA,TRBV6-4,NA,TGTGCCAGCAGGGCCCGGGTGGATTCACCCCTCCACTTT,CASRARVDSPLHF